The next 21 T cell receptor beta chains were all read from a single sample in a study of cytomegalovirus exposure and HLA in healthy donors (TCRdb year 2017). Libraries came from the immunoSEQ multiplex PCR assay. The multiplex PCR relied on a mix of 60 forward primers for TCR Vbeta segments and 13 reverse primers for TCR Jbeta segments. TCRdb limited this immuneACCESS table to in-frame rearrangements with V and J called. A share of clones is missing; checked studies link under half to unresolved V genes, and the rest is unexplained. This sample holds some 180,000 clones; 60% to 85% were observed only once. Around 1.5% of the sample rests with the top ten. Sequencing input: PBMCs. The receptors come from a man aged 18 to 35 in good health and CMV-seronegative.

This clone was counted between two and nine times. This chain joins TRBV28 and TRBJ1-5, with a possible D match to TRBD1 (5 bases). This CDR3 comprises 16 residues. CDR1 MDHEN and CDR2 SYDVKM come from the germline V gene. V was cut by 1 base and J by 3 bases, with 13 bases left in between. CDR3 loop: CASSLLAGLVNQPQHF. The DNA of the CDR3 is TGTGCCAGCAGTTTATTGGCAGGGCTGGTCAATCAGCCCCAGCATTTT.

V is TRBV27 and J is TRBJ1-1; D is ambiguous. Between the trimmed V and J ends, which lost 2 bases and 7 bases, there was a span of 11 bases. CDR1 MNHEY and CDR2 SMNVEV come from the germline V gene (reference sequence). This CDR3 has 13 amino acids. The CDR3 is CASSLVPSSEAFF. The CDR3, as DNA: TGTGCCAGCAGTTTAGTGCCCTCCAGTGAAGCTTTCTTT.

The count of this clone is one. This chain uses TRBV18 with TRBJ2-5, with unresolved D. The CDR3 contains 13 residues. V lost 0 bases and J lost 1, with 3 bases in between. The V gene's germline CDR1 is KGHSH and CDR2 LQKENI. Here the CDR3 DNA reads TGTGCCAGCTCACCACCCAGCCAAGAGACCCAGTACTTC. Translation gives CASSPPSQETQYF.

A word on this clone: The same CDR3 can be traced to other DNA sequences in this sample. In DNA, the CDR3 is TGTGCCAGCAGTTCGGGACAGGGGAACAATCAGCCCCAGCATTTT. It encodes CASSSGQGNNQPQHF. This chain links TRBV28 with TRBJ1-5, with TRBD1 matching over 10 bases. V gave up 4 bases and J gave up 3 bases; unmatched junction bases: 3. The CDR3 has 15 residues. Germline assignment: CDR1 MDHEN and CDR2 SYDVKM.

The chain couples TRBV28 to TRBJ1-2, with 11 nucleotides matching TRBD1. The CDR3 has 17 amino acids. V lost 5 bases to trimming and J lost 2 bases; unmatched junction nucleotides: 10. Germline V lookup: CDR1 MDHEN, CDR2 SYDVKM. The CDR3 coding sequence is TGTGCCAGCAGTACAGACTGGGACAGGGGGAAGAACTATGGCTACACCTTC. Protein product: CASSTDWDRGKNYGYTF.

This chain connects TRBV5-6 to TRBJ2-7, with D maybe TRBD1 (5 bases). V dropped 1 base and J dropped 3 bases, with 5 bases sitting between them. Germline CDR1 and CDR2: SGHDT and YYEEEE. This CDR3 comprises 12 residues. The CDR3 loop reads CASSLQGYEQYF. The CDR3 DNA is TGTGCCAGCAGCTTGCAGGGCTACGAGCAGTACTTC.

This chain uses TRBV7-6 with TRBJ1-6; 9 bases agree with TRBD1. Germline lookup yields CDR1 SGHVS and CDR2 FNYEAQ. The ends lost 6 bases at V and 9 bases at J; junction bases unmatched: 6. This CDR3 comprises 14 residues. Here the CDR3 reads CASSSDRGGSPLHF. The CDR3 DNA reads TGTGCCAGCAGTTCGGACAGGGGAGGTTCACCCCTCCACTTT.

A single count supports this clone. This chain uses TRBV30 with TRBJ2-5; D gene ambiguous. Judging by the DNA end, TRBJ2-7 fits better; the J call may be wrong. Germline V CDR1 and CDR2: GTSNPN, SVGIG (reference sequence). The CDR3 is 13 amino acids. The CDR3 DNA reads as TGTGCCTGGAGGCGTGTTCTCTTCTACGAGCAGTACTTC. Translation: CAWRRVLFYEQYF.

A word on this clone: Other DNA sequences in the sample encode the same CDR3. The gene calls are TRBV9 and TRBJ2-7; 8 bases line up with TRBD2. The CDR3 extends over 16 amino acids. Germline loops: CDR1 SGDLS, CDR2 YYNGEE. V lost 0 bases and J lost 5; bases outside the gene matches: 10. CDR3 sequence reads: CASSVAPAGGGDEQYF. CDR3 coding DNA: TGTGCCAGCAGCGTAGCTCCGGCGGGGGGCGGGGACGAGCAGTACTTC.

CDR3 amino acids: CASSLGHGAIEQYF. CDR3 nucleotide sequence: TGCGCCAGCAGCTTAGGTCATGGGGCTATCGAGCAGTACTTC. V gene TRBV5-1 combines with J gene TRBJ2-7; a possible D gene is TRBD1 (5 bases). This CDR3 region has 14 residues. V was shortened by 2 bases and J by 6 bases, with 15 bases between the two germline ends. In germline, CDR1 is SGHRS, CDR2 YFSETQ.

The gene calls are TRBV18 and TRBJ2-2; 11 bases align to TRBD2. This CDR3 is 19 amino acids long. V dropped 6 bases and J dropped 5; count of bases not matched to a gene: 17. The germline gives CDR1 KGHSH, CDR2 LQKENI. The CDR3 DNA is TGTGCCAGCTCCAACTTCCTGATGAATAGCGGGAGGGCGACCGGGGAGCTGTTTTTT. Protein: CASSNFLMNSGRATGELFF.

The J gene is TRBJ2-5, the V gene TRBV9; D is possibly TRBD1 (5 bases). V lost 4 bases and J lost 5, with 15 bases in between. Germline values: CDR1 SGDLS, CDR2 YYNGEE. The CDR3 totals 14 residues. In DNA form, the CDR3 reads TGTGCCAGCAGCCCAGGGATGAGCGCCGAGACCCAGTACTTC. As protein: CASSPGMSAETQYF.

This clone was seen only a few times. The CDR3 coding sequence is TGTGCCGGGTGGAGGGTCACAGATACGCAGTATTTT. Amino acid sequence: CAGWRVTDTQYF. The gene calls are TRBV30 and TRBJ2-3, with a tentative D call TRBD2 (6 bases). The CDR3 spans 12 residues. CDR1 is GTSNPN and CDR2 is SVGIG in the germline V gene (reference sequence). Trimming took off 8 bases at V and 2 bases at J, with 11 bases between the two ends. Complete variable domain (other parts from reference TRBV30 and TRBJ2-3): SQTIHQWPATLVQPVGSPLSLECTVEGTSNPNLYWYRQAAGRGLQLLFYSVGIGQISSEVPQNLSASRPQDRQFILSSKKLLLSDSGFYLCAGWRVTDTQYFGPGTRLTVL.

The V and J genes are TRBV19 and TRBJ1-1; the D gene is possibly TRBD1 (5 bases). Trimming took off 4 bases at V and 6 bases at J, with 15 bases between the two ends. There are 14 residues in the CDR3. CDR1 and CDR2 from the germline V gene are LNHDA and SQIVND (reference sequence). The CDR3 nucleotides are TGTGCCAGTAGTACAACTCCCGGGGGGGCTGAAGCTTTCTTT. Protein product: CASSTTPGGAEAFF.

The V gene is TRBV4-1, the J gene TRBJ2-2; 7 bases are shared with TRBD1. From germline, CDR1 is MGHRA and CDR2 YSYEKL. Losses at the gene ends were 1 base for V and 3 bases for J; bases not matched to a gene: 2. CDR3 length: 15 amino acids. The DNA of the CDR3 is TGCGCCAGCAGCCAAGGGGACAGCGACACCGGGGAGCTGTTTTTT. Protein sequence: CASSQGDSDTGELFF.

The DNA for the CDR3 is TGTGCCAGCAGTTGGGCAGGGAACTCCTATAATTCACCCCTCCACTTT. Translating it yields CASSWAGNSYNSPLHF. This sequence joins TRBV27 and TRBJ1-6, with TRBD1 as a possible D gene (5 bases). With 4 bases removed from V and 0 bases from J, the gap between germline ends came to 10 bases. This CDR3 is built from 16 residues. CDR1 and CDR2 (germline): MNHEY, SMNVEV (reference sequence).

The rearrangement uses TRBV9 and TRBJ2-7; 8 nucleotides line up with TRBD2. The CDR3 length is 15 residues. Germline CDR1 SGDLS, CDR2 YYNGEE. Trimming removed 4 bases from V and 5 bases from J; junction bases left unmatched: 11. The CDR3: CASSPTGLAVHEQYF. CDR3 bases: TGTGCCAGCAGCCCTACAGGACTAGCTGTCCACGAGCAGTACTTC.

The chain is built from TRBV12-5 and TRBJ2-3; 9 positions match TRBD1. From germline, CDR1 is LGHNT and CDR2 FRNRAP. V trimming: 0 bases; J trimming: 3 bases; junction bases outside the gene matches: 4. This CDR3 comprises 16 residues. The DNA for the CDR3 is TGTGCTAGTGGTTTGGTCAGGACAGGGGCGACAGATACGCAGTATTTT. Translation: CASGLVRTGATDTQYF.

The chain links TRBV4-1 to TRBJ1-1; D might be TRBD1 (5 bases). This CDR3 has 16 amino acids. The germline V and J ends were trimmed by 4 bases and 3 bases, with 18 bases remaining between them. Germline values: CDR1 MGHRA, CDR2 YSYEKL. The CDR3 sequence is CASSPLFRGWDTEAFF. In nucleotides, the CDR3 is TGCGCCAGCAGCCCTCTCTTCCGGGGGTGGGACACTGAAGCTTTCTTT.

The chain uses TRBV5-4 and TRBJ1-1, with TRBD1 as a possible D gene (6 bases). This CDR3 is built from 17 residues. Deletions cut 6 bases from V and 3 bases from J, with 24 bases between. Germline CDR1 is SGHNT and CDR2 is YYREEE (reference sequence). This chain's CDR3 is CASTRGGRAAVYTEAFF. The CDR3 nucleotides read TGTGCCAGCACCCGGGGGGGCAGGGCCGCCGTTTACACTGAAGCTTTCTTT.

The chain couples TRBV5-4 to TRBJ1-1; 8 nucleotides align to TRBD1. The CDR3 extends over 13 amino acids. V was pared by 6 bases and J by 1 base, with 2 bases of the junction left unmatched. Germline assignment: CDR1 SGHNT and CDR2 YYREEE (reference sequence). This chain's CDR3 is CASTDRGNTEAFF. DNA of the CDR3: TGTGCCAGCACCGACAGGGGGAACACTGAAGCTTTCTTT.